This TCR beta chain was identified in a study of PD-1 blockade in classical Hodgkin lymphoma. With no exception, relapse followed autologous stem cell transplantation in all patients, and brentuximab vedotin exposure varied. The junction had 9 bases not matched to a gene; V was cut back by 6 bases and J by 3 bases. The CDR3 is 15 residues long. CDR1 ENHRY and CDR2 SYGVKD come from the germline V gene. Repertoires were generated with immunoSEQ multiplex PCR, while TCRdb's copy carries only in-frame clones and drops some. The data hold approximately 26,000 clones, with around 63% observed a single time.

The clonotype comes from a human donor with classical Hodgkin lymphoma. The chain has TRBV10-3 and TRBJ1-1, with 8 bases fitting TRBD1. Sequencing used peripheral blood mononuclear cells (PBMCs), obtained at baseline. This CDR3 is CAIRFGQGGDTEAFF. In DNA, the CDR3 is TGTGCCATCAGATTCGGACAGGGAGGGGACACTGAAGCTTTCTTT.